A selection of T cell receptor beta chains follows, all from one sample in a study of OX40 agonist ivuxolimab in advanced cancers. The method was immunoSEQ multiplex PCR; TCRdb's version includes in-frame clones alone and lacks a portion of them. Here the sample spans 83,000 or so clones, approximately 84% being singletons. The input for sequencing was CD4+ or CD8+ T cells sorted from blood, taken in a trial of the OX40 agonist ivuxolimab. These receptors were obtained from an adult with an advanced solid tumor such as melanoma, head and neck, liver or kidney cancer. Each CDR3 is given with its conserved first and last residue. Each record gives: D gene, clone size, J gene, V gene, CDR3 protein, CDR3 DNA. D genes are given only for firm matches. Not all rows give a size; the values are once, few, many and, for expanded clones, a class.

d_call: TRBD2
clone_size: .
j_call: TRBJ2-2
v_call: TRBV7-6
cdr3_aa: CASSQTGLAGGGELFF
cdr3_nt: TGTGCCAGCAGCCAAACGGGACTAGCGGGAGGCGGGGAGCTGTTTTTT

d_call: .
clone_size: .
j_call: TRBJ1-5
v_call: TRBV30
cdr3_aa: CAWSRGEDQPQHF
cdr3_nt: TGTGCCTGGAGTCGGGGCGAGGATCAGCCCCAGCATTTT

d_call: TRBD1
clone_size: .
j_call: TRBJ1-4
v_call: TRBV25-1
cdr3_aa: CASSGGQAWEKLFF
cdr3_nt: TGTGCCAGCAGTGGGGGACAGGCCTGGGAAAAACTGTTTTTT

d_call: TRBD2
clone_size: few
j_call: TRBJ2-3
v_call: TRBV7-8
cdr3_aa: CASSPYRLAGGQTQPTDTQYF
cdr3_nt: TGTGCCAGCAGCCCCTACCGACTAGCGGGGGGCCAAACTCAACCCACAGATACGCAGTATTTT

d_call: .
clone_size: .
j_call: TRBJ2-3
v_call: TRBV7-9
cdr3_aa: CASSLRTTTDTQYF
cdr3_nt: TGTGCCAGCAGCTTAAGGACTACCACAGATACGCAGTATTTT

d_call: .
clone_size: .
j_call: TRBJ2-7
v_call: TRBV6-6
cdr3_aa: CASSPTGYEQYF
cdr3_nt: TGTGCCAGCAGTCCGACGGGCTACGAGCAGTACTTC

d_call: TRBD1
clone_size: once
j_call: TRBJ1-1
v_call: TRBV7-9
cdr3_aa: CASSVGGMGQVAFF
cdr3_nt: TGTGCCAGCAGCGTCGGGGGAATGGGACAGGTGGCTTTCTTT

d_call: TRBD2
clone_size: few
j_call: TRBJ2-3
v_call: TRBV10-3
cdr3_aa: CAISEASGTDTQYF
cdr3_nt: TGTGCCATCAGTGAAGCTAGCGGGACTGATACGCAGTATTTT

d_call: .
clone_size: .
j_call: TRBJ1-2
v_call: TRBV30
cdr3_aa: CAWRGVTYGYTF
cdr3_nt: TGTGCCTGGAGGGGGGTCACCTATGGCTACACCTTC

d_call: .
clone_size: .
j_call: TRBJ2-3
v_call: TRBV2
cdr3_aa: CASSERAAASTDTQYF
cdr3_nt: TGTGCCAGCAGTGAGCGAGCGGCAGCTAGCACAGATACGCAGTATTTT

d_call: TRBD2
clone_size: .
j_call: TRBJ2-2
v_call: TRBV19
cdr3_aa: CASSVLGTPGGTGELFF
cdr3_nt: TGTGCCAGTAGCGTTCTCGGGACTCCGGGGGGGACCGGGGAGCTGTTTTTT